These 10 T cell receptor beta chains were all obtained from the same sample, sequenced in a study of cytomegalovirus exposure and HLA in healthy donors. Vbeta (60) and Jbeta (13) primers were used in the PCR. The protocol was immunoSEQ multiplex PCR, while the TCRdb copy is restricted to in-frame clones and leaves out a portion. The table lists roughly 200,000 clones, 79% of them singletons. The sequenced material came from PBMCs. The receptors shown here come from a woman aged 25 to 39 in good health and CMV-seropositive.

The rearrangement uses TRBV9 and TRBJ2-7; TRBD1 matches at 8 bases. The J segment lost 5 bases and the V segment lost 4 bases, leaving 26 bases of the junction unmatched. The germline V gene encodes CDR1 SGDLS and CDR2 YYNGEE. The CDR3 covers 20 residues. Written as DNA, the CDR3 is TGTGCCAGCAGCACTTCCCCCACGGGCCAGGGGGCCTCAAGTTTGAACGAGCAGTACTTC. Translating it yields CASSTSPTGQGASSLNEQYF.

The chain links TRBV18 to TRBJ2-7, with 13 bases lining up with TRBD2. Per germline, CDR1 KGHSH and CDR2 LQKENI. CDR3 size: 19 residues. The V and J ends lost 2 bases and 5 bases, in that order; junction bases with no gene match: 15. In DNA form, the CDR3 reads TGTGCCAGCTCACCATCTTTCGGGACTAGCGGGGCCGGCGGGGACGAGCAGTACTTC. It specifies CASSPSFGTSGAGGDEQYF.

This clone was detected once. This chain joins TRBV10-3 and TRBJ1-5, with TRBD1 matching over 10 bases. V shed 6 bases, J shed 3 bases, and the junction held 2 bases outside the gene matches. This CDR3 comprises 14 residues. Germline values: CDR1 ENHRY, CDR2 SYGVKD. The CDR3 sequence is CAIRDRGDNQPQHF. The CDR3, as DNA: TGTGCCATCAGGGACAGGGGGGACAATCAGCCCCAGCATTTT.

The chain couples TRBV5-8 to TRBJ1-6, with unresolved D. Germline CDR1 reads SGHTS; CDR2 reads YDEGEE. V was trimmed by 0 bases and J by 7 bases, leaving 5 bases between them. The CDR3 is 13 residues long. The CDR3 loop reads CASSLDRNSPLHF. The CDR3 DNA reads TGTGCCAGCAGCTTGGACAGAAATTCACCCCTCCACTTT. The variable domain in full, completed from reference TRBV5-8 and TRBJ1-6, reads EAGVTQSPTHLIKTRGQQATLRCSPISGHTSVYWYQQALGLGLQFLLWYDEGEERNRGNFPPRFSGRQFPNYSSELNVNALELEDSALYLCASSLDRNSPLHFGNGTRLTVT.

This sequence joins TRBV7-2 and TRBJ1-5, with D tentatively TRBD1 (5 bases). The CDR3 consists of 15 residues. Trimming shortened V by 1 base and J by 3 bases, and 10 bases separated the two germline ends. Germline values: CDR1 SGHTA, CDR2 FQGNSA. CDR3 DNA: TGTGCCAGCAGCTTAGAAAGGGGCTCCAATCAGCCCCAGCATTTT. Protein sequence: CASSLERGSNQPQHF. The full variable domain, with the rest looked up from reference TRBV7-2 and TRBJ1-5, is GAGVSQSPSNKVTEKGKDVELRCDPISGHTALYWYRQSLGQGLEFLIYFQGNSAPDKSGLPSDRFSAERTGGSVSTLTIQRTQQEDSAVYLCASSLERGSNQPQHFGDGTRLSIL.

CDR3 protein: CSVRGQGNSEAFF. The DNA of the CDR3 is TGCAGCGTCCGAGGACAGGGAAATTCTGAAGCTTTCTTT. This chain links TRBV29-1 with TRBJ1-1; 8 bases map to TRBD1. V lost 6 bases, J lost 6 bases, and 9 bases stayed unmatched. CDR3 size: 13 residues. The germline V gene encodes CDR1 SQVTM and CDR2 ANQGSEA.

This sequence joins TRBV6-6 and TRBJ1-5; D ambiguous. Germline V CDR1 and CDR2: MNHNY, SVGAGI (reference sequence). CDR3 size: 14 residues. CDR3 amino acids: CARPFEGRDQPQHF. In DNA, the CDR3 is TGTGCGCGTCCCTTTGAGGGTCGGGATCAGCCCCAGCATTTT.

In this sample, this clone turned up once. The CDR3 DNA reads TGCGCCAGCAGCCAAGCGGCGGGTGACCTCTCAGCTTTCTTT. It codes for CASSQAAGDLSAFF. The chain carries TRBV4-3 and TRBJ1-1, with D uncertain. Trimming removed 1 base from V and 10 bases from J, with 16 bases in between. This CDR3 is 14 amino acids long. CDR1 LGHNA and CDR2 YSLEER come from the germline V gene.

This clone was detected once. J is TRBJ1-4 and V is TRBV4-3; D is unresolved. Trimming shortened V by 4 bases and J by 4 bases, and 13 bases separated the two germline ends. Germline lookup yields CDR1 LGHNA and CDR2 YSLEER. This CDR3 has 15 residues. CDR3 amino acids: CASSPLGGINEKLFF. CDR3 DNA sequence: TGCGCCAGCAGCCCCCTCGGAGGGATTAATGAAAAACTGTTTTTT.

This clone has more than one count but fewer than ten. The chain carries TRBV28 and TRBJ1-4; maybe TRBD1 (6 bases). V was cut by 5 bases and J by 2 bases, with 15 bases left in between. Germline V gene data show CDR1 as MDHEN and CDR2 as SYDVKM. There are 16 residues in the CDR3. This CDR3 reads CASSPPGADTNEKLFF. The CDR3 DNA reads TGTGCCAGCAGTCCTCCAGGGGCGGACACTAATGAAAAACTGTTTTTT.